Presented here are 4 T cell receptor beta chains from one specimen sequenced in a study of beta chain features in type 1 diabetes. cDNA synthesis used the whole RNA isolate, giving expressed TCRB sequences. Repertoires were generated with immunoSEQ multiplex PCR, while TCRdb's copy carries only in-frame clones and drops some. The repertoire has around 320,000 clones, about 15% of them found once; the top ten carry 5.5% to 7.5%. Sequencing was done on a sample of central memory CD4+ T cells from blood. Source of these receptors: a man aged 30 to 39 in good health.

The table lists this clone with a few counts. The chain uses TRBV28 and TRBJ2-6; weak D call: TRBD2 (6 bases). The CDR3 loop spans 15 amino acids. Trimming left V 7 bases short and J 2 bases short, with 12 bases between. Germline V gene sequence: CDR1 MDHEN, CDR2 SYDVKM. In DNA, the CDR3 is TGTGCCAGCAAGGTGGAGGGACCTGGGGCCAACGTCCTGACTTTC. It specifies CASKVEGPGANVLTF.

This clone occurred a few times. The V call is TRBV4-1, the J call TRBJ2-7, with 9 bases matching TRBD1. CDR1 and CDR2 from the germline V gene are MGHRA and YSYEKL. The CDR3 is 13 residues long. V was clipped by 2 bases and J by 5 bases; unmatched bases: 1. The CDR3 region has the DNA TGCGCCAGCAGCCAAAGGACAGGGGACGAGCAGTACTTC. Encoded protein: CASSQRTGDEQYF.

This chain connects TRBV19 to TRBJ1-5; the D gene is possibly TRBD1 (5 bases). Germline V gene sequence: CDR1 LNHDA, CDR2 SQIVND (reference sequence). V was pared by 6 bases and J by 0 bases, with 12 bases between. The CDR3 extends over 15 amino acids. CDR3 in DNA: TGTGCCAGTAGAGACAGTTATTATAGCAATCAGCCCCAGCATTTT. Encoded protein: CASRDSYYSNQPQHF.

This clone was counted a few times. This chain links TRBV6-1 with TRBJ1-2, with unresolved D. V dropped 6 bases and J dropped 5 bases, with 7 bases sitting between them. The CDR3 contains 11 residues. Germline CDR1 MNHNS, CDR2 SASEGT. CDR3 sequence reads: CASSSLYGYTF. The CDR3 DNA sequence: TGTGCCAGCAGCTCCCTATATGGCTACACCTTC.